This T cell receptor beta chain was found in a study of blood T cells in healthy people across ages. General study findings and limits: Across the age range, TCR beta diversity per million T cells fell in a roughly linear way.

This CDR3 region has 15 residues. Trimming cost V 5 bases and J 2 bases; bases outside gene matches: 8. In germline, CDR1 is SGHTA, CDR2 FQGNSA. This clonotype was counted a few times. What it recognizes is unknown. A second about 7 to 11 cycle PCR used barcoded and J-beta primers. TCRdb re-analysed the 5' RACE reads in MiXCR, keeping a single row per CDR3 protein. The top ten hold approximately 21% of the sample, which has about 800,000 distinct CDR3 sequences, 58% seen once. The TCR comes from a man aged 30 to 39 in good health. Source material: blood. This chain joins TRBV7-2 and TRBJ1-2; 7 bases line up with TRBD1. The CDR3 nucleotides are TGTGCCAGCAGCCCGACAGGGAGGGGCAACTATGGCTACACCTTC. Amino acids: CASSPTGRGNYGYTF. Together with reference TRBV7-2 and TRBJ1-2, the CDR3 gives the full variable domain: GAGVSQSPSNKVTEKGKDVELRCDPISGHTALYWYRQSLGQGLEFLIYFQGNSAPDKSGLPSDRFSAERTGGSVSTLTIQRTQQEDSAVYLCASSPTGRGNYGYTFGSGTRLTVV.